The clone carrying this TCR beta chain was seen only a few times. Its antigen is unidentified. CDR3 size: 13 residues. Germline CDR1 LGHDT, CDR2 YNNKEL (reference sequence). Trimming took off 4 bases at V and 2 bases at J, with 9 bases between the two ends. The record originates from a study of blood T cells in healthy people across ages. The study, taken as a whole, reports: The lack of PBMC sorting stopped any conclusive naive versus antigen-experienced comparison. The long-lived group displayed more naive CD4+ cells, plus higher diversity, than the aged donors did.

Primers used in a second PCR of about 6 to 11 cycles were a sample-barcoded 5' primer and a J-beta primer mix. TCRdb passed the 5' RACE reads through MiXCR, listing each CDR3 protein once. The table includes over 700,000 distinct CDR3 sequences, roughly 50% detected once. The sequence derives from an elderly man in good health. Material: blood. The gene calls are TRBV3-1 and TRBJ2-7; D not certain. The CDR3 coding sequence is TGTGCCAGCAGCCTAGTACCCACCTACGAGCAGTACTTC. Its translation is CASSLVPTYEQYF.